This is a list of T cell receptor beta chains from one sample in a study of T cell repertoires in cytomegalovirus infection. Via MiXCR, TCRdb re-called the reads, giving one row per CDR3 protein. The sample has more than 200,000 distinct CDR3 sequences; 9.1% are singletons. Sequencing was performed on PBMCs. Receptor source: a human donor in good health (CMV status not recorded). Some clones in this sample may be carry-over from other donors' samples. Both conserved end residues are part of each CDR3. The order of the fields is J gene, D gene, CDR3 length, clone size, V gene, CDR3 protein, CDR3 DNA. D genes are given only for firm matches. Clone size is stated in some rows and not others, as once, few, many or a class when expanded.

TRBJ2-1,TRBD2,15,few,TRBV6-2/TRBV6-3,CASSNGLARYNEQFF,TGTGCCAGCAGTAACGGACTAGCGAGGTACAATGAGCAGTTCTTC
TRBJ2-2,TRBD2,16,few,TRBV12-3/TRBV12-4,CASSPRVAGVPGELFF,TGTGCCAGCAGTCCCCGCGTAGCGGGAGTTCCCGGGGAGCTGTTTTTT
TRBJ2-7,TRBD1,14,few,TRBV7-9,CASSLDRGSDEQYF,TGTGCCAGCAGCCTCGACAGGGGGAGCGACGAGCAGTACTTC
TRBJ1-2,NA,15,many,TRBV7-9,CASSFQDRFFYGYTF,TGTGCCAGCAGCTTCCAAGACAGGTTCTTCTATGGCTACACCTTC
TRBJ1-6,NA,13,many,TRBV28,CASTQAYNSPLHF,TGTGCCAGCACGCAGGCCTATAATTCACCCCTCCACTTT
TRBJ2-7,NA,13,few,TRBV5-6,CASSYAGFYEQYF,TGTGCCAGCAGCTATGCCGGTTTCTACGAGCAGTACTTC
TRBJ2-3,TRBD2,15,NA,TRBV7-8,CASSLGSGGADTQYF,TGTGCCAGCAGCTTAGGTAGCGGGGGGGCAGATACGCAGTATTTT
TRBJ1-2,NA,17,few,TRBV15,CATSRDLGGAVDYGYTF,TGTGCCACCAGCAGAGATTTAGGAGGGGCGGTGGACTATGGCTACACCTTC
TRBJ2-2,TRBD1,14,many,TRBV7-9,CASNRQGGTGELFF,TGTGCCAGCAACCGACAGGGCGGCACCGGGGAGCTGTTTTTT
TRBJ2-5,TRBD1,13,many,TRBV12-3/TRBV12-4,CASSSRGKETQYF,TGTGCCAGCAGTTCCAGGGGGAAAGAGACCCAGTACTTC
TRBJ2-5,TRBD1,15,many,TRBV7-2,CASSTRTGGLETQYF,TGTGCCAGCAGCACCCGGACAGGGGGCCTGGAGACCCAGTACTTC
TRBJ1-1,NA,14,NA,TRBV29-1,CSVAQGLGYTEAFF,TGCAGCGTTGCACAAGGTCTGGGGTACACTGAAGCTTTCTTT
TRBJ1-1,NA,14,few,TRBV14,CASSQAGRNTEAFF,TGTGCCAGCAGCCAGGCGGGGCGGAACACTGAAGCTTTCTTT
TRBJ2-7,NA,14,few,TRBV20-1,CSARDERSSYEQYF,TGCAGTGCTAGAGACGAGCGGAGCTCCTACGAGCAGTACTTC
TRBJ2-7,TRBD1,14,many,TRBV7-2,CASSHRQGTYEQYF,TGTGCCAGCAGCCACCGACAGGGAACCTACGAGCAGTACTTC
TRBJ1-2,TRBD1,16,NA,TRBV7-2,CASSRAGTGASYGYTF,TGTGCCAGCAGCAGGGCCGGGACAGGGGCGAGCTATGGCTACACCTTC
TRBJ2-1,NA,19,NA,TRBV19,CASSIEGRGWPSSYNEQFF,TGTGCCAGTAGTATCGAAGGTCGTGGCTGGCCGAGCTCCTACAATGAGCAGTTCTTC
TRBJ1-4,NA,13,NA,TRBV20-1,CSAPGSVNEKLFF,TGCAGTGCCCCAGGGTCGGTTAATGAAAAACTGTTTTTT
TRBJ2-7,TRBD1,17,many,TRBV5-1,CASSRTTGDNRPYEQYF,TGCGCCAGCAGCAGGACGACAGGGGATAATCGACCCTACGAGCAGTACTTC
TRBJ1-5,NA,15,few,TRBV5-6,CASSLSTDSNQPQHF,TGTGCCAGCAGCTTGAGCACCGATAGCAATCAGCCCCAGCATTTT
TRBJ2-6,NA,14,NA,TRBV30,CAWKDWSGANVLTF,TGTGCCTGGAAGGATTGGTCTGGGGCCAACGTCCTGACTTTC
TRBJ1-5,NA,15,NA,TRBV5-1,CASSFGFGSNQPQHF,TGCGCCAGCAGCTTCGGGTTCGGTTCTAATCAGCCCCAGCATTTT
TRBJ2-7,TRBD2,14,many,TRBV6-1,CASSVSGDSYEQYF,TGTGCCAGCTCCGTAAGCGGGGATTCCTACGAGCAGTACTTC
TRBJ2-2,TRBD1,15,NA,TRBV5-1,CASRSGTVLTGELFF,TGCGCCAGCAGGTCCGGGACAGTGCTGACCGGGGAGCTGTTTTTT
TRBJ2-5,NA,14,NA,TRBV4-3,CASSQDYRQETQYF,TGCGCCAGCAGCCAAGATTACAGACAAGAGACCCAGTACTTC
TRBJ1-1,NA,13,NA,TRBV20-1,CSASDSREVSTFF,TGCAGTGCTTCGGACAGCCGTGAAGTGTCAACTTTCTTT
TRBJ2-7,TRBD2,15,many,TRBV29-1,CSVGGGRGTSYEQYF,TGCAGCGTTGGCGGGGGGCGGGGGACCTCCTACGAGCAGTACTTC
TRBJ2-5,NA,15,many,TRBV7-9,CASSHPTGRKETQYF,TGTGCCAGCAGCCACCCGACAGGGAGGAAAGAGACCCAGTACTTC
TRBJ2-3,TRBD2,16,NA,TRBV29-1,CSVDGVAGGRRDTQYF,TGCAGCGTTGACGGTGTAGCGGGGGGGCGGAGAGATACGCAGTATTTT
TRBJ2-1,NA,16,few,TRBV9,CASSVLGYPAYNEQFF,TGTGCCAGCAGCGTATTAGGATATCCCGCCTACAATGAGCAGTTCTTC
TRBJ2-4,TRBD1,14,many,TRBV7-2,CASSTTGGSGIQYF,TGTGCCAGCAGCACGACAGGGGGATCCGGCATTCAGTACTTC
TRBJ2-7,NA,16,many,TRBV4-1,CASSQDRWTASYEQYF,TGCGCCAGCAGCCAAGATCGTTGGACAGCCTCCTACGAGCAGTACTTC
TRBJ2-4,TRBD2,14,many,TRBV7-2,CASSKGTSPNIQYF,TGTGCCAGCTCCAAAGGGACTAGCCCAAACATTCAGTACTTC
TRBJ1-2,NA,14,many,TRBV7-2,CASSPGQTNYGYTF,TGTGCCAGCAGCCCTGGACAGACTAACTATGGCTACACCTTC
TRBJ1-5,NA,14,many,TRBV12-5,CASGLVQGNQPQHF,TGTGCTAGTGGTTTGGTCCAGGGCAATCAGCCCCAGCATTTT
TRBJ1-5,TRBD1,15,few,TRBV12-3/TRBV12-4,CASTYRGRGNQPQHF,TGTGCCAGCACCTACAGGGGACGGGGCAATCAGCCCCAGCATTTT
TRBJ1-1,NA,14,many,TRBV6-5,CASRDLGMNTEAFF,TGTGCCAGCAGGGATCTGGGTATGAACACTGAAGCTTTCTTT
TRBJ1-2,TRBD1,16,few,TRBV7-2,CASSTQTGGRTYGYTF,TGTGCCAGCAGCACCCAAACAGGGGGAAGAACCTATGGCTACACCTTC
TRBJ1-3,NA,15,NA,TRBV15,CATSRDRPSGNTIYF,TGTGCCACCAGCAGAGATCGACCCTCTGGAAACACCATATATTTT
TRBJ2-2,NA,16,many,TRBV7-3,CASSLAHVPESGELFF,TGTGCCAGCAGCTTAGCCCATGTTCCGGAGAGCGGGGAGCTGTTTTTT
TRBJ2-1,TRBD2,15,few,TRBV19,CASSILAGDHNEQFF,TGTGCCAGTAGTATACTAGCGGGGGACCACAATGAGCAGTTCTTC
TRBJ1-4,TRBD1,12,many,TRBV6-8,CASSRQGAKLFF,TGTGCCAGCAGTAGACAGGGGGCAAAACTGTTTTTT
TRBJ2-7,TRBD2,14,many,TRBV7-2,CASSLGLASHEQYF,TGTGCCAGCAGCTTAGGACTAGCGTCCCACGAGCAGTACTTC
TRBJ2-5,NA,14,many,TRBV7-6,CASSWGRTSETQYF,TGTGCTAGCAGCTGGGGAAGGACATCGGAGACCCAGTACTTC
TRBJ2-1,TRBD1,13,many,TRBV19,CAVGAGGRDEQFF,TGTGCCGTCGGGGCAGGGGGCCGGGATGAGCAGTTCTTC
TRBJ1-4,NA,13,many,TRBV7-2,CASDSGLGEKLFF,TGTGCCAGCGATTCGGGGCTGGGAGAAAAACTGTTTTTT
TRBJ1-5,NA,15,many,TRBV6-1,CASSLRIPSNQPQHF,TGTGCCAGCAGTCTGAGGATCCCTAGCAATCAGCCCCAGCATTTT
TRBJ1-4,NA,13,few,TRBV29-1,CSVEEGWDGKLFF,TGCAGCGTTGAAGAGGGGTGGGACGGAAAACTGTTTTTT
TRBJ2-7,NA,15,many,TRBV7-2,CASSLAGSGTYEQYF,TGTGCCAGCAGCTTAGCGGGCAGCGGAACCTACGAGCAGTACTTC
TRBJ2-1,NA,16,many,TRBV7-3,CASSYRLGSPNNEQFF,TGTGCCAGCAGCTATAGACTGGGAAGTCCTAACAATGAGCAGTTCTTC
TRBJ1-2,NA,15,many,TRBV7-8,CASSSGPLRNYGYTF,TGTGCCAGCAGCTCGGGACCTCTCCGGAACTATGGCTACACCTTC
TRBJ1-4,NA,15,many,TRBV7-2,CASSLEGRANEKLFF,TGTGCCAGCAGCTTAGAGGGCAGAGCTAATGAAAAACTGTTTTTT
TRBJ2-1,NA,15,many,TRBV7-2,CASSPRGGRYNEQFF,TGTGCCAGCAGCCCCCGTGGGGGCCGATACAATGAGCAGTTCTTC
TRBJ1-3,NA,14,many,TRBV12-3/TRBV12-4,CASSPDLSGNTIYF,TGTGCCAGCAGCCCCGACTTATCTGGAAACACCATATATTTT
TRBJ1-1,TRBD1,15,NA,TRBV7-9,CASSDQRQGHTEAFF,TGTGCCAGCAGCGACCAAAGACAGGGGCACACTGAAGCTTTCTTT
TRBJ2-3,NA,15,many,TRBV28,CASSSSRRNTDTQYF,TGTGCCAGCAGTTCGTCACGGCGGAACACAGATACGCAGTATTTT
TRBJ1-5,TRBD1,11,many,TRBV19,CGSGGVQPQHF,TGTGGATCAGGGGGGGTTCAGCCCCAGCATTTT
TRBJ1-1,NA,10,few,TRBV29-1,CSVADTEAFF,TGCAGCGTTGCGGACACTGAAGCTTTCTTT
TRBJ2-7,TRBD2,17,many,TRBV7-2,CASSLVRAAGSSYEQYF,TGTGCCAGCAGCTTAGTACGGGCAGCGGGGAGCTCCTACGAGCAGTACTTC